Listed below are T cell receptor beta chains from one sample, sequenced in a study of metastatic and nonmetastatic thyroid tumors. With MiXCR, TCRdb reprocessed the PCR reads. The table lists around 38,000 clones, around 26% of them singletons, with 9.6% in the top ten. The sample taken for sequencing was blood. These receptors all stem from a female donor with papillary thyroid cancer or a benign thyroid nodule (not recorded which). Some clones in this sample may be carry-over from other donors' samples. Each CDR3 is given with its conserved first and last residue. Fields, in order: clone size, V gene, D gene, J gene, CDR3 protein, CDR3 DNA. The D gene is left open where the match is weak. The listing skips clone size in some rows; elsewhere it reads once, few, many or a size class.

clone size: many
V gene: TRBV6-1
D gene: TRBD1
J gene: TRBJ2-3
CDR3 protein: CASSLDRWDTQYF
CDR3 DNA: TGTGCCAGCAGCTTGGACAGGTGGGATACGCAGTATTTT

clone size: many
V gene: TRBV6-1
D gene: NA
J gene: TRBJ2-5
CDR3 protein: CASSEVAGASETQYF
CDR3 DNA: TGTGCCAGCAGTGAAGTGGCGGGGGCTTCGGAGACCCAGTACTTC

clone size: few
V gene: TRBV5-6
D gene: TRBD1
J gene: TRBJ1-3
CDR3 protein: CASSSSRDSEGNTIYF
CDR3 DNA: TGTGCCAGCAGCTCGTCCCGGGACAGTGAGGGAAACACCATATATTTT

clone size: many
V gene: TRBV10-3
D gene: TRBD1
J gene: TRBJ2-7
CDR3 protein: CAITEGQGYEQYF
CDR3 DNA: TGTGCCATCACCGAGGGACAGGGATACGAGCAGTACTTC

clone size: few
V gene: TRBV28
D gene: TRBD1
J gene: TRBJ1-5
CDR3 protein: CASRLQDRPLDTQHF
CDR3 DNA: TGTGCCAGCAGGCTCCAGGACAGGCCTTTAGATACGCAGCATTTT

clone size: NA
V gene: TRBV6-1
D gene: TRBD1
J gene: TRBJ2-7
CDR3 protein: CAISGGQGTYEQYF
CDR3 DNA: TGTGCCATCAGTGGGGGACAGGGGACCTACGAGCAGTACTTC

clone size: many
V gene: TRBV5-6
D gene: NA
J gene: TRBJ2-3
CDR3 protein: CASSLWGAGTDTQYF
CDR3 DNA: TGTGCCAGCAGCTTGTGGGGGGCGGGAACAGATACGCAGTATTTT

clone size: few
V gene: TRBV12-3/TRBV12-4
D gene: NA
J gene: TRBJ1-5
CDR3 protein: CASSLQENQPQHF
CDR3 DNA: TGTGCCAGCAGTTTACAGGAAAATCAGCCCCAGCATTTT

clone size: many
V gene: TRBV11-2
D gene: NA
J gene: TRBJ2-7
CDR3 protein: CASSHGHHYEQYF
CDR3 DNA: TGTGCCAGCAGCCACGGACACCATTACGAGCAGTACTTC

clone size: NA
V gene: TRBV6-1
D gene: NA
J gene: TRBJ2-7
CDR3 protein: CASRKGGSQYF
CDR3 DNA: TGTGCCAGCAGGAAGGGGGGTTCACAGTACTTC

clone size: medium-sized
V gene: TRBV6-2/TRBV6-3
D gene: NA
J gene: TRBJ1-1
CDR3 protein: CASSYRELNTEAFF
CDR3 DNA: TGTGCCAGCAGTTACCGAGAGCTCAACACTGAAGCTTTCTTT

clone size: many
V gene: TRBV5-1
D gene: TRBD1
J gene: TRBJ1-5
CDR3 protein: CASSETGTGGHGQHF
CDR3 DNA: TGCGCCAGCAGCGAAACCGGGACAGGGGGCCATGGCCAGCATTTT

clone size: NA
V gene: TRBV5-5
D gene: TRBD1
J gene: TRBJ2-2
CDR3 protein: CASSFSGTGVSGELFF
CDR3 DNA: TGTGCCAGCAGCTTTAGCGGGACAGGGGTATCCGGGGAGCTGTTTTTT

clone size: NA
V gene: TRBV20-1
D gene: NA
J gene: TRBJ2-1
CDR3 protein: CSASWVSRGNEQFF
CDR3 DNA: TGCAGTGCTAGTTGGGTCTCGAGGGGCAATGAGCAGTTCTTC

clone size: NA
V gene: TRBV5-1
D gene: NA
J gene: TRBJ2-1
CDR3 protein: CASSLEGQPRVRNEQFF
CDR3 DNA: TGCGCCAGCAGCTTGGAAGGTCAACCTAGAGTTCGCAATGAGCAGTTCTTC

clone size: NA
V gene: TRBV14
D gene: NA
J gene: TRBJ2-7
CDR3 protein: CASSQAVGTYEQYF
CDR3 DNA: TGTGCCAGCAGCCAAGCGGTAGGGACCTACGAGCAGTACTTC

clone size: few
V gene: TRBV20-1
D gene: NA
J gene: TRBJ1-2
CDR3 protein: CSSRLQGSLNYFYTF
CDR3 DNA: TGCAGTTCTAGACTTCAGGGCTCTCTTAACTATTTCTACACCTTC

clone size: NA
V gene: TRBV15
D gene: NA
J gene: TRBJ2-2
CDR3 protein: CATSRDGVMYELVTGELFF
CDR3 DNA: TGTGCCACCAGCAGAGACGGGGTAATGTATGAGCTCGTCACCGGCGAGCTGTTTTTT

clone size: NA
V gene: TRBV27
D gene: NA
J gene: TRBJ1-1
CDR3 protein: CASSSVENTEAFF
CDR3 DNA: TGTGCCAGCAGTTCTGTAGAAAACACTGAAGCTTTCTTT

clone size: NA
V gene: TRBV12-3/TRBV12-4
D gene: NA
J gene: TRBJ1-2
CDR3 protein: CATEDPVSFLGYTF
CDR3 DNA: TGTGCCACAGAGGATCCCGTTTCGTTCCTTGGCTACACCTTC

clone size: NA
V gene: TRBV30
D gene: NA
J gene: TRBJ2-7
CDR3 protein: CAWNLYRDEQYF
CDR3 DNA: TGTGCCTGGAACCTTTATCGGGACGAGCAGTACTTC

clone size: NA
V gene: TRBV6-2/TRBV6-3
D gene: NA
J gene: TRBJ1-3
CDR3 protein: CASSYSWGYGNTIYF
CDR3 DNA: TGTGCCAGCAGTTACTCGTGGGGATATGGAAACACCATATATTTT

clone size: NA
V gene: TRBV11-1
D gene: TRBD1
J gene: TRBJ2-2
CDR3 protein: CASSSESGQGYTGDLFF
CDR3 DNA: TGTGCCAGCAGCAGCGAATCCGGACAGGGCTACACCGGGGATCTGTTTTTT

clone size: many
V gene: TRBV30
D gene: TRBD1
J gene: TRBJ2-3
CDR3 protein: CAWRTGSRADTQYF
CDR3 DNA: TGTGCCTGGAGGACAGGGAGCCGGGCAGATACGCAGTATTTT

clone size: few
V gene: TRBV19
D gene: TRBD1
J gene: TRBJ1-2
CDR3 protein: CASTPSGTGTYGYNF
CDR3 DNA: TGTGCCAGTACTCCATCCGGGACAGGGACATATGGCTACAACTTC

clone size: many
V gene: TRBV11-1
D gene: NA
J gene: TRBJ2-1
CDR3 protein: CASSASSGRGLGEQFF
CDR3 DNA: TGTGCCAGCAGCGCCAGCTCAGGCAGGGGTTTAGGAGAGCAGTTCTTC

clone size: many
V gene: TRBV2
D gene: TRBD1
J gene: TRBJ1-5
CDR3 protein: CASSRTGDNSNQPQHF
CDR3 DNA: TGTGCCAGCAGCCGGACAGGGGATAATAGCAATCAGCCCCAGCATTTT

clone size: NA
V gene: TRBV6-1
D gene: NA
J gene: TRBJ2-3
CDR3 protein: CASSEEGGLSSDTQYF
CDR3 DNA: TGTGCCAGCAGTGAAGAAGGGGGGCTAAGCAGCGATACGCAGTATTTT

clone size: many
V gene: TRBV27
D gene: NA
J gene: TRBJ1-1
CDR3 protein: CASGSRRNTEAFF
CDR3 DNA: TGTGCCAGCGGCTCGCGACGGAACACTGAAGCTTTCTTT

clone size: NA
V gene: TRBV15
D gene: TRBD2
J gene: TRBJ2-7
CDR3 protein: CATSPRGLADSSYEQYF
CDR3 DNA: TGTGCCACCAGCCCTAGGGGACTAGCGGACAGCTCCTACGAGCAGTACTTC

clone size: many
V gene: TRBV24-1
D gene: TRBD2
J gene: TRBJ2-1
CDR3 protein: CATSAGTTLNEQFF
CDR3 DNA: TGTGCCACCAGCGCGGGGACTACCCTCAATGAGCAGTTCTTC

clone size: NA
V gene: TRBV6-4
D gene: TRBD2
J gene: TRBJ2-3
CDR3 protein: CVSRGTSGVSDTQYF
CDR3 DNA: TGTGTCAGCAGAGGGACTAGCGGGGTTTCAGATACGCAGTATTTT

clone size: once
V gene: TRBV5-1
D gene: NA
J gene: TRBJ1-1
CDR3 protein: CASSLDRRNEAFF
CDR3 DNA: TGCGCCAGCAGCTTGGACAGGAGAAATGAAGCTTTCTTT

clone size: NA
V gene: TRBV6-1
D gene: TRBD2
J gene: TRBJ2-5
CDR3 protein: CASSPPTSGRRRETQYF
CDR3 DNA: TGTGCCAGCAGTCCCCCGACTAGCGGGAGGCGGCGGGAGACCCAGTACTTC

clone size: NA
V gene: TRBV11-2
D gene: NA
J gene: TRBJ1-1
CDR3 protein: CASSLNPGGNTEAFF
CDR3 DNA: TGTGCCAGCAGCTTAAATCCGGGGGGGAACACTGAAGCTTTCTTT

clone size: few
V gene: TRBV27
D gene: TRBD1
J gene: TRBJ2-5
CDR3 protein: CASSGDRGLQETQYF
CDR3 DNA: TGTGCCAGCAGTGGGGACAGGGGGCTCCAAGAGACCCAGTACTTC

clone size: NA
V gene: TRBV30
D gene: NA
J gene: TRBJ2-1
CDR3 protein: CAWSRSYNEQFF
CDR3 DNA: TGTGCCTGGAGTAGGTCCTACAATGAGCAGTTCTTC

clone size: few
V gene: TRBV19
D gene: NA
J gene: TRBJ2-1
CDR3 protein: CASRGTTNEQFF
CDR3 DNA: TGTGCCAGTAGGGGGACGACAAATGAGCAGTTCTTC

clone size: many
V gene: TRBV6-2/TRBV6-3
D gene: NA
J gene: TRBJ2-5
CDR3 protein: CASSSRVEETQYF
CDR3 DNA: TGTGCCAGCAGTTCAAGGGTGGAAGAGACCCAGTACTTC

clone size: few
V gene: TRBV27
D gene: NA
J gene: TRBJ1-2
CDR3 protein: CASSLTREDYGYTF
CDR3 DNA: TGTGCCAGCAGTTTAACCAGGGAGGACTATGGCTACACCTTC

clone size: NA
V gene: TRBV4-2
D gene: TRBD1
J gene: TRBJ2-1
CDR3 protein: CASSPEGGTWNEQFF
CDR3 DNA: TGTGCCAGCAGCCCGGAAGGGGGCACTTGGAATGAGCAGTTCTTC

clone size: NA
V gene: TRBV20-1
D gene: NA
J gene: TRBJ1-5
CDR3 protein: CSARDPRRPEGQPQHF
CDR3 DNA: TGCAGTGCTAGAGATCCCAGACGACCGGAGGGGCAGCCCCAGCATTTT

clone size: many
V gene: TRBV12-3/TRBV12-4
D gene: TRBD2
J gene: TRBJ2-5
CDR3 protein: CASSLAGGKTQYF
CDR3 DNA: TGTGCCAGCAGTTTGGCCGGGGGGAAGACCCAGTACTTC

clone size: many
V gene: TRBV11-3
D gene: NA
J gene: TRBJ1-1
CDR3 protein: CASGQSGTEAFF
CDR3 DNA: TGTGCCAGCGGGCAGTCGGGCACTGAAGCTTTCTTT

clone size: medium-sized
V gene: TRBV6-1
D gene: NA
J gene: TRBJ2-3
CDR3 protein: CASSEARGGSTDTQYF
CDR3 DNA: TGTGCCAGCAGTGAAGCGCGAGGGGGATCCACAGATACGCAGTATTTT

clone size: many
V gene: TRBV7-9
D gene: TRBD1
J gene: TRBJ1-2
CDR3 protein: CASSSPGQGAHGYTF
CDR3 DNA: TGTGCCAGCAGCTCCCCGGGACAGGGGGCTCATGGCTACACCTTC

clone size: NA
V gene: TRBV11-2
D gene: TRBD2
J gene: TRBJ2-2
CDR3 protein: CASSPSGRASGELFF
CDR3 DNA: TGTGCCAGCAGCCCTTCCGGGAGGGCGAGCGGGGAGCTGTTTTTT

clone size: few
V gene: TRBV27
D gene: NA
J gene: TRBJ2-3
CDR3 protein: CASGIAGRTDTQYF
CDR3 DNA: TGTGCCAGCGGTATAGCTGGTAGAACAGATACGCAGTATTTT

clone size: few
V gene: TRBV12-3/TRBV12-4
D gene: TRBD1
J gene: TRBJ2-7
CDR3 protein: CASSFGGTGVYEQYF
CDR3 DNA: TGTGCCAGCAGTTTCGGGGGGACAGGGGTATACGAGCAGTACTTC

clone size: NA
V gene: TRBV2
D gene: NA
J gene: TRBJ2-5
CDR3 protein: CASSPQETQYF
CDR3 DNA: TGTGCCAGCAGCCCCCAAGAGACCCAGTACTTC

clone size: NA
V gene: TRBV7-9
D gene: NA
J gene: TRBJ1-1
CDR3 protein: CASSLFNTEAFF
CDR3 DNA: TGTGCCAGCAGCTTATTCAACACTGAAGCTTTCTTT